This T cell receptor (beta chain) was profiled in a study of regulatory T cells in long-lasting Graves disease. Study observations and caveats: Analysis covered peripheral blood alone, not thyroid tissue.

Documented time point: newly diagnosed GD, antithyroid drugs for less than 3 months. From RNA extracted from PBMCs, the TCR library was made. TCR beta libraries were built with iRepertoire HTBI primers and Arm-PCR of CDR3 regions. TCRdb ran MiXCR on the multiplex PCR reads and lists one entry per CDR3 protein. The table shows 400,000 to 550,000 distinct CDR3 sequences, with about a sixth occurring only once. This clonotype was observed a few times. Its antigen is not identified. With a much larger clone just one base away, this may be a read error. The same data also went into a second study, on T cells in Graves' hyperthyroidism and ophthalmopathy. That paper adds: Clinicians diagnosed patients from clinical symptoms, serum thyroxine and TRAb, thyroid ultrasound and orbital computed tomography.

The input for sequencing was peripheral blood mononuclear cells (PBMCs), taken at new diagnosis, from a patient treated with antithyroid drugs. The receptor was isolated from a woman between 18 and 29 years old with Graves disease.

CDR3 amino acids: CASSFQGSSYNEQFF. As DNA, the CDR3 is TGTGCCAGCAGTTTCCAGGGGAGCTCCTACAATGAGCAGTTCTTC. This sequence joins TRBV27 and TRBJ2-1; D is possibly TRBD1 (6 bases). The V end lost 3 bases, the J end lost 0 bases, and 9 bases lay between the germline ends. The CDR3 has 15 residues. Germline V CDR1 and CDR2: MNHEY, SMNVEV (reference sequence).